This T cell receptor (beta chain) was sequenced in a study of metastatic and nonmetastatic thyroid tumors. No treatment of any kind had been given to any patient before thyroid surgery. TCRdb re-clonotyped the PCR reads through MiXCR. The top ten clones hold 15% to 20% of a sample with about 32,000 clones, about 33% of them seen once. This receptor was obtained from a female donor with papillary thyroid cancer or a benign thyroid nodule (not recorded which). Some clones in this sample may be carry-over from other donors' samples. The sequencing sample was made of tumor tissue.

The DNA for the CDR3 is TGTGCCAGCAGTCCGACTGTAGATACGCAGTATTTT. Its translation: CASSPTVDTQYF. The chain couples TRBV2 to TRBJ2-3; D is ambiguous. Germline lookup yields CDR1 SNHLY and CDR2 FYNNEI. The ends were cut back, 5 bases at V and 5 bases at J, with 8 bases in the middle. This CDR3 is built from 12 residues. The whole variable domain, remainder taken from reference TRBV2 and TRBJ2-3, is EPEVTQTPSHQVTQMGQEVILRCVPISNHLYFYWYRQILGQKVEFLVSFYNNEISEKSEIFDDQFSVERPDGSNFTLKIRSTKLEDSAMYFCASSPTVDTQYFGPGTRLTVL.